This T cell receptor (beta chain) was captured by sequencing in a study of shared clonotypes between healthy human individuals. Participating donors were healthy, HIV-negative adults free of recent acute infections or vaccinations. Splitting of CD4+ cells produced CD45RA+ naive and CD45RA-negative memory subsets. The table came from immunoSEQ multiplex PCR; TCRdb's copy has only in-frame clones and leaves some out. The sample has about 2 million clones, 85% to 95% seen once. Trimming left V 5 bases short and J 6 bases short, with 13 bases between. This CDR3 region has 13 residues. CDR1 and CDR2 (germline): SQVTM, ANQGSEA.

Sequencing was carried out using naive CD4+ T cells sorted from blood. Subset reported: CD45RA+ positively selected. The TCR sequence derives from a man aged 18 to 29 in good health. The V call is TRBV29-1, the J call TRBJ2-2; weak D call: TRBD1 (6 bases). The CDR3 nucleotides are TGCAGCGTTTCCAGGGGAGACGCCGGGGAGCTGTTTTTT. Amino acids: CSVSRGDAGELFF.